This is a list of T cell receptor beta chains from one sample in a study of cytomegalovirus exposure and HLA in healthy donors. Libraries were prepared by immunoSEQ multiplex PCR; TCRdb keeps only in-frame clonotypes and omits some of them. The table has 110,000 to 150,000 clones, under 85% seen once; the top ten hold approximately 0.97%. Source material: PBMCs. Receptors originate from a man aged 18 to 30 in good health and CMV-seronegative. Each CDR3 is given with its conserved first and last residue. The D gene is left open where the match is weak.

d_call	v_call	cdr3_aa
NA	TRBV6-1	CASSGQGFF
NA	TRBV9	CASSAQAGYTQYF
NA	TRBV5-5	CASSLAPVNQPQHF
NA	TRBV5-1	CASSLGAEANYGYTF
TRBD1	TRBV19	CASAPRTGMNTEAFF
TRBD1	TRBV7-9	CASSLVGQGKDGYTF
TRBD1	TRBV11-1	CASSPPGQGATGYTF
NA	TRBV30	CAWGRGAANYGYTF
NA	TRBV29-1	CSVGGGSQPQHF
NA	TRBV7-3	CASSQQGGNTGELFF
NA	TRBV7-2	CASSLYPPGETQYF
NA	TRBV6-5	CASSYPGVTEAFF
NA	TRBV2	CASSETLPYGYTF
NA	TRBV19	CASSMSVRLNQPQHF
TRBD2	TRBV11-1	CASSYTSGTYEQYF
TRBD1	TRBV6-6	CASSNRQGAHNEQFF
TRBD1	TRBV7-8	CASSLGRQGEGYTF
NA	TRBV27	CASSLTPFLGSNHEQYF
NA	TRBV11-2	CASSLVGGSGNTIYF
NA	TRBV19	CASSMFGGLYNEQFF
NA	TRBV29-1	CSVGDSYEQYF
TRBD2	TRBV7-9	CASSHWVAGGPYEQYF
NA	TRBV5-1	CASSLSRAYEQYF